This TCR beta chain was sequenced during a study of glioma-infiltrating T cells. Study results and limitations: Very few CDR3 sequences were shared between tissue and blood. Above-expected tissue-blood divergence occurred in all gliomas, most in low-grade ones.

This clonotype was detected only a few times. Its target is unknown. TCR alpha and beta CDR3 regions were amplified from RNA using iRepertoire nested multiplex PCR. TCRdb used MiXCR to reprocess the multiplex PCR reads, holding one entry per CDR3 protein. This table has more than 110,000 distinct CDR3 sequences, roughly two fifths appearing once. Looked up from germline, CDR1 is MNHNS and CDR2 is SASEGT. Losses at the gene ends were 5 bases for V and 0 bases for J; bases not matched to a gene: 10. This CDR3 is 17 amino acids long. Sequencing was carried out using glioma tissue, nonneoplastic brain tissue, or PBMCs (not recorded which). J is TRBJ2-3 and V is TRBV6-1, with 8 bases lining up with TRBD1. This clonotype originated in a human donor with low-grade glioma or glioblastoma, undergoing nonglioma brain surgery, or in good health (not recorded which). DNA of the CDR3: TGTGCCAGCAGTTATGGAAGGGACAGGACTAGCACAGATACGCAGTATTTT. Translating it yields CASSYGRDRTSTDTQYF.